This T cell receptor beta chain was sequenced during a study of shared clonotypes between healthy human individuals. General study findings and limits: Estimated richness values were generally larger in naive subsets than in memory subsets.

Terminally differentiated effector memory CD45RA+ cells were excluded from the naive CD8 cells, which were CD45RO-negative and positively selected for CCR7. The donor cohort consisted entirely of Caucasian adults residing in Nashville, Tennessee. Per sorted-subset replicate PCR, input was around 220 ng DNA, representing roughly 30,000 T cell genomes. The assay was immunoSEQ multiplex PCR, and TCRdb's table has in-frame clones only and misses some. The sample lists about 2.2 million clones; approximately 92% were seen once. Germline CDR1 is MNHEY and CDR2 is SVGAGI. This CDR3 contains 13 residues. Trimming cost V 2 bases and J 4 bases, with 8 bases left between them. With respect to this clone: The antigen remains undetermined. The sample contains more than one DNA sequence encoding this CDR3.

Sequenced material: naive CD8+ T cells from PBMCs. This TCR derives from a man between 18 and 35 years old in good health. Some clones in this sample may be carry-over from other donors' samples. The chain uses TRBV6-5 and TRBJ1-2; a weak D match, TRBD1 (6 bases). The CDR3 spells CASSYGGGYGYTF. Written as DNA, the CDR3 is TGTGCCAGCAGTTACGGAGGGGGCTATGGCTACACCTTC.